The clone carrying this T cell receptor (beta chain) was counted once. Antigen specificity is unknown. Some clones are missing from TCRdb's copy, which holds only in-frame ones; the method was immunoSEQ multiplex PCR. The sample gives about 360,000 clones, 75% to 90% of which show up once; around 0.8% is in the top ten. These data originate in a study of cytomegalovirus exposure and HLA in healthy donors. Study-wide findings and caveats: Most observed TCR sequences were rare, whereas some public TCRs were detected in many donors. Listed as cytomegalovirus-associated were around 160 TCR beta chains.

Per germline, CDR1 LGHNA and CDR2 YNFKEQ. CDR3 length: 13 residues. V lost 4 bases and J lost 2, with 8 bases in between. The TCR sequence derives from a woman aged 18-35 years in good health and CMV-seronegative. The V and J genes are TRBV4-2 and TRBJ2-5; D may be TRBD1 (5 bases). The sample comprised PBMCs. This CDR3 reads CASSPDRQETQYF. CDR3 bases: TGTGCCAGCAGCCCAGACAGACAAGAGACCCAGTACTTC.